This T cell receptor (beta chain) was identified during a study of blood T cell repertoires in COVID-19 (dated by TCRdb to 2020 to 2021). Concerning the study at large: Samples from collaborators originated in the United States, Italy and Spain and spanned both the acute and convalescent phases of COVID-19. The material from the prospective study consisted of cDNA or gDNA derived from T cells, B-cell-depleted T cells, or PBMCs. Samples were obtained from the ongoing ImmuneRACE study (first 160 participants) and from over 1,000 subjects provided by 6 global collaborators. Deeply sampled blood TCRbeta repertoires from subjects exposed to, actively infected with, or recovered from COVID-19 were included in the dataset. The repertoires were made available in a free public database intended to serve as a resource for research on the immune response to SARS-CoV-2. Where available, HLA class I and class II types were obtained from metadata supplied by the sample provider rather than from assay-based typing. A de-identified subject ID, COVID-19 status, age in years and sex were almost always included in the sample metadata.

The CDR3 holds 15 amino acids from the cysteine to the phenylalanine. Left in the record is the CDR3 DNA by itself, 45 bases read in frame from the first base. The junction shows trimming of 0 bases on V and 4 bases on J, and the gene matches do not reach 3 bases of it. CDR1 and CDR2 (SGDLS, YYNGEE) derive from the germline V gene. The immunoSEQ Assay, a bias-controlled multiplex PCR, was used to amplify TCRbeta CDR3 regions from genomic DNA. As for how the authors treated the data: The number of nucleated cells in each sample was estimated by amplification of reference gene primers within the assay. To quantify the absolute abundance of each unique TCRbeta CDR3 rearrangement, sequence reads were collapsed and filtered. Productive Simpson clonality was computed per sample as the square root of Simpson's diversity index over productive rearrangements. TCRdb carries this immuneACCESS record with in-frame sequences only. Its versions omit some clonotypes, under half of them owing to an unresolved V gene in the studies checked, with the rest unexplained. V and J calls and clone size are given by that table; D and trimming were obtained from the DNA. The sample table contains approximately 240,000 clones; only one count was recorded for about 85% of them. Of the sample, 9.5% to 15% falls within the top ten clones.

Paper-wide results and their limitations: The quantity of clinical and demographic metadata differed by source and by participant and was supplied without curation.

As to this clone: The antigen this receptor binds is unknown. It has no much larger one-base neighbor in the sample; base qualities were not kept.

Another Seattle source contributed samples from volunteer blood donors who had recovered from COVID-19. Collaborating institutions collected whole blood in K2EDTA tubes following their own protocols. For TCRbeta analysis, collaborators shipped samples in one of three forms: frozen whole blood, isolated PBMCs, or DNA extracted from either of those sample types. The sample comprised peripheral blood. This clonotype originated in a woman aged 18-35 years who had recovered from COVID-19. Recombination connected TRBV9 to TRBJ1-4, and TRBD1 matches 7 of the central bases. The CDR3 protein sequence reads: CASSVEGTDNEKLFF. Here is the DNA: TGTGCCAGCAGCGTAGAAGGGACAGATAATGAAAAACTGTTTTTT.